This T cell receptor (beta chain) was found in a study of blood T cell repertoires in COVID-19. Study in general: The United States, Italy and Spain were the sources of the acute and convalescent COVID-19 samples. Nucleic acid was either cDNA or gDNA, and it came from T cells, B-cell-depleted T cells, or PBMCs.

Per the germline V gene, CDR1 is SGHDN and CDR2 is FVKESK. The CDR3 is made up of 16 amino acids. V gave up 1 base and J gave up 6 bases; unmatched junction bases: 6. In the study's own analysis: Amplification of reference gene primers was used by the study to estimate nucleated cell counts. The repertoire was sequenced with immunoSEQ multiplex PCR; TCRdb's copy has only in-frame clones and lacks some. V and J calls and clone size come straight from that table; D and trimming were deduced from the DNA. The table lists some 40,000 clones, 87% of them singletons. The chain links TRBV14 to TRBJ1-6; 7 positions agree with TRBD1. Sequenced: peripheral blood. This receptor was obtained from a man in his 60s with acute or convalescent COVID-19. The chain's CDR3 is CASSQGTGYSNSPLHF. The CDR3 nucleotides are TGTGCCAGCAGCCAAGGGACAGGATACTCTAATTCACCCCTCCACTTT. Based on the CDR3 plus reference TRBV14 and TRBJ1-6, the full variable domain is EAGVTQFPSHSVIEKGQTVTLRCDPISGHDNLYWYRRVMGKEIKFLLHFVKESKQDESGMPNNRFLAERTGGTYSTLKVQPAELEDSGVYFCASSQGTGYSNSPLHFGNGTRLTVT.